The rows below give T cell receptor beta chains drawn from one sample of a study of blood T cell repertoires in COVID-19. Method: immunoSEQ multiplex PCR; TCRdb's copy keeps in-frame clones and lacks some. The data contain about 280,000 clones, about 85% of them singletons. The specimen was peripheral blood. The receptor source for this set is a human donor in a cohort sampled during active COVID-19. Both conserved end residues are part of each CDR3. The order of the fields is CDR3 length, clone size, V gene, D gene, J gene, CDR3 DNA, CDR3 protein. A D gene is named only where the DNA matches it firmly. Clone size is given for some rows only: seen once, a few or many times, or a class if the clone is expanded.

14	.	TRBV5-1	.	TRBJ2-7	TGCGCCAGCAGCTTGGCCGGCAGGGTATACGAGCAGTACTTC	CASSLAGRVYEQYF
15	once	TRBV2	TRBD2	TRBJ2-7	TGTGCCAGCAGTGTCCGGACTAGCGGGAGGAGCGAGCAGTACTTC	CASSVRTSGRSEQYF
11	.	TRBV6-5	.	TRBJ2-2	TGTGCCAGCAGCGTTTCCGGGGAGCTGTTTTTT	CASSVSGELFF
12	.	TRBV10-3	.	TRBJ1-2	TGTGCCATCACAGGACAGAACTATGGCTACACCTTC	CAITGQNYGYTF
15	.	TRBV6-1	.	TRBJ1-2	TGTGCCAGCAGTGAATCGTTTGGGCAGAACTATGGCTACACCTTC	CASSESFGQNYGYTF
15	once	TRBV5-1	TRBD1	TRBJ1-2	TGCGCCAGCAGCTTGGGGACAGGCCCCCAGGAGGGCTACACCTTC	CASSLGTGPQEGYTF
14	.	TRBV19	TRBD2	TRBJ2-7	TGTGCCAGTAGTATCGGTAGCGGGAAATACGAGCAGTACTTC	CASSIGSGKYEQYF
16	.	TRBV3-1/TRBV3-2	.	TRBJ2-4	TGTGCCAGCAGCCAAGCTCGCGGATTAGCCAAAAACATTCAGTACTTC	CASSQARGLAKNIQYF
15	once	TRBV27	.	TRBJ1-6	TGTGCCAGCACGGCAGCGAGCTCCTATAATTCACCCCTCCACTTT	CASTAASSYNSPLHF
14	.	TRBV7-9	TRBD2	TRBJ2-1	TGTGCCAGCATCCCATGGGGGGGGAACAATGAGCAGTTCTTC	CASIPWGGNNEQFF